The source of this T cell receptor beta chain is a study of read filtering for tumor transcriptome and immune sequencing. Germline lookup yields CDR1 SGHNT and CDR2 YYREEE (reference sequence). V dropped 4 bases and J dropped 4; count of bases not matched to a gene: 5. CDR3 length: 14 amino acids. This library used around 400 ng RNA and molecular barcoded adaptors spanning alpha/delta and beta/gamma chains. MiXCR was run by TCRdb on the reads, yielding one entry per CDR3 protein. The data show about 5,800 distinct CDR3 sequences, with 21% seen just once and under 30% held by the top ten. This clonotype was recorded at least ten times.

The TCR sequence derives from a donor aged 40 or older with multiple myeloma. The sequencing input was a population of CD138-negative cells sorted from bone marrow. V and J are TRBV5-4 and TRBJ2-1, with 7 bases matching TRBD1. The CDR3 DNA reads TGTGCCAGCAGCATGGGACAGCAATACAATGAGCAGTTCTTC. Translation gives CASSMGQQYNEQFF.